Listed here are 22 T cell receptor beta chains from one sample, sequenced in a study of T-cell reconstitution after alpha-beta-depleted transplantation in children. Using unique molecular identifiers, the investigators prepared the TCRbeta library. MiXCR was run by TCRdb on the PCR reads, yielding one entry per CDR3 protein. The data contain about 480,000 distinct CDR3 sequences, roughly an eighth of them singletons. Sequencing was performed on PBMCs from the stem cell graft donor, taken from the stem cell graft. Source of these receptors: a human donor who donated a stem cell graft to a child with combined immunodeficiency.

This clonotype occurred many times. V and J are TRBV5-6 and TRBJ1-6, with 8 nucleotides matching TRBD1. The J segment lost 10 bases and the V segment lost 2 bases, leaving 8 bases of the junction unmatched. This CDR3 contains 15 residues. The germline gives CDR1 SGHDT, CDR2 YYEEEE. CDR3 region: CASSFVGQGGSPLHF. In DNA, the CDR3 is TGTGCCAGCAGCTTCGTCGGACAGGGAGGATCACCCCTCCACTTT.

This clonotype was seen only a few times. The chain carries TRBV15 and TRBJ1-2; TRBD1 is a possible D gene (6 bases). The CDR3 sequence is 15 residues long. Trimming cost V 0 bases and J 8 bases, with 16 bases left between them. CDR1 LNHNV and CDR2 YYDKDF come from the germline V gene (reference sequence). The CDR3 DNA reads TGTGCCACCAGCAGAGATGCAGGGGCCGCTAACGGCTACACCTTC. Protein sequence: CATSRDAGAANGYTF.

This clonotype was seen a handful of times. This chain uses TRBV2 with TRBJ2-3; 7 positions agree with TRBD1. V lost 5 bases and J lost 4; bases outside the gene matches: 9. This CDR3 comprises 15 residues. Per germline, CDR1 SNHLY and CDR2 FYNNEI. In DNA form, the CDR3 reads TGTGCCAGCAGTATTAGGACAGGCTGGGCAGATACGCAGTATTTT. The encoded protein is CASSIRTGWADTQYF. Variable domain in full (rest from reference TRBV2 and TRBJ2-3): EPEVTQTPSHQVTQMGQEVILRCVPISNHLYFYWYRQILGQKVEFLVSFYNNEISEKSEIFDDQFSVERPDGSNFTLKIRSTKLEDSAMYFCASSIRTGWADTQYFGPGTRLTVL.

This clonotype was detected only a few times. The V gene is TRBV5-1, the J gene TRBJ2-2, with 8 bases matching TRBD1. V was pared by 2 bases and J by 6 bases, with 6 bases of the junction left unmatched. Germline assignment: CDR1 SGHRS and CDR2 YFSETQ. CDR3 length equals 15 residues. The CDR3 here is CASSLAQGAAGELFF. The CDR3 bases are TGCGCCAGCAGCTTAGCGCAGGGGGCTGCCGGGGAGCTGTTTTTT.

The J gene is TRBJ2-2, the V gene TRBV30; D unresolved. The V end was cut by 0 bases, the J end by 5 bases, with 7 bases between. The CDR3 contains 13 residues. Germline V gives CDR1 GTSNPN, CDR2 SVGIG (reference sequence). The CDR3 loop is CAWSVRLTGELFF. For the CDR3, the DNA is TGTGCCTGGAGTGTAAGGCTTACCGGGGAGCTGTTTTTT.

This clonotype appeared a few times. The chain combines TRBV29-1 with TRBJ2-4, with D possibly TRBD1 on 7 matching bases. V was clipped by 7 bases and J by 3 bases, with 16 bases between them. This CDR3 has 14 residues. Germline values: CDR1 SQVTM, CDR2 ANQGSEA. CDR3 residues: CSARGRGDKNIQYF. CDR3 coding DNA: TGCAGCGCTAGGGGGCGCGGGGACAAAAACATTCAGTACTTC.

Only a few counts were recorded for this clonotype. The V and J genes are TRBV7-2 and TRBJ1-1; TRBD1 might be the D (6 bases). CDR3 size: 17 residues. Per the germline V gene, CDR1 is SGHTA and CDR2 is FQGNSA. V was pared by 1 base and J by 1 base, with 16 bases between. The CDR3 loop reads CASSLGAGRGRNTEAFF. The CDR3 DNA follows: TGTGCCAGCAGCTTAGGGGCTGGTAGGGGGAGGAACACTGAAGCTTTCTTT.

The chain carries TRBV19 and TRBJ2-1; the D gene is possibly TRBD2 (6 bases). The V end lost 7 bases, the J end lost 4 bases, and 14 bases lay between the germline ends. CDR3 size: 14 residues. The V gene's germline CDR1 is LNHDA and CDR2 SQIVND (reference sequence). In DNA form, the CDR3 reads TGTGCCAGTAATAGCCCGGGACTTTACAATGAGCAGTTCTTC. This encodes CASNSPGLYNEQFF.

The gene calls are TRBV5-1 and TRBJ2-2; D perhaps matches TRBD1 (6 bases). The germline V gene encodes CDR1 SGHRS and CDR2 YFSETQ. V lost 0 bases to trimming and J lost 6 bases, with 9 bases between them. The CDR3 is made up of 14 amino acids. CDR3: CASSLAPGAGELFF. CDR3 DNA: TGCGCCAGCAGCTTGGCGCCAGGGGCCGGGGAGCTGTTTTTT.

V and J are TRBV7-2 and TRBJ2-7, with D unresolved. Germline CDR1 is SGHTA and CDR2 is FQGNSA. This CDR3 region has 14 residues. With 2 bases removed from V and 2 bases from J, the gap between germline ends came to 10 bases. CDR3 amino acids: CASSLSPDTYEQYF. CDR3 coding DNA: TGTGCCAGCAGCTTATCACCAGATACCTACGAGCAGTACTTC.

This clonotype was detected only a few times. The V and J genes are TRBV7-3 and TRBJ1-6, with no clear D. The CDR3 is 13 amino acids. V was pared by 4 bases and J by 9 bases, with 10 bases between. Germline-derived CDR1 and CDR2 are SGHTA and FQGTGA. The chain's CDR3 is CASSSRTGSPLHF. For the CDR3, the DNA is TGTGCCAGCAGCTCGCGGACGGGTTCACCCCTCCACTTT.

This clonotype has only a few counts. DNA of the CDR3: TGCAGTGCTAGGAAGGAGGGAGGAGGCTACGAGCAGTACTTC. Translated: CSARKEGGGYEQYF. The V gene is TRBV20-1, the J gene TRBJ2-7; possible D gene TRBD2, 6 bases. V lost 3 bases, J lost 3 bases, and 15 bases lay in between. The CDR3 runs 14 residues. Germline V gene sequence: CDR1 DFQATT, CDR2 SNEGSKA (reference sequence).

This clonotype was counted only a few times. The chain couples TRBV7-8 to TRBJ2-5, with D maybe TRBD1 (5 bases). This CDR3 is 13 amino acids long. Trimming cost V 4 bases and J 3 bases, with 9 bases left between them. Germline CDR1 SGHVS, CDR2 FQNEAQ. In DNA form, the CDR3 reads TGTGCCAGCAGCTCGGCCAGGGAAGAGACCCAGTACTTC. This codes for CASSSAREETQYF. Together with reference TRBV7-8 and TRBJ2-5, the CDR3 gives the full variable domain: GAGVSQSPRYKVAKRGQDVALRCDPISGHVSLFWYQQALGQGPEFLTYFQNEAQLDKSGLPSDRFFAERPEGSVSTLKIQRTQQEDSAVYLCASSSAREETQYFGPGTRLLVL.

This clonotype was seen only a few times. The rearrangement links TRBV6-4 to TRBJ2-1, with TRBD2 matching 15 bases. With V trimmed by 5 bases and J by 8 bases, 7 bases remained unmatched. Per germline, CDR1 MRHNA and CDR2 SNTAGT. This CDR3 is 16 amino acids long. The CDR3 is CASSRGLAGGVDEQFF. CDR3 nucleotide sequence: TGTGCCAGCAGTAGGGGACTAGCGGGAGGTGTGGATGAGCAGTTCTTC.

This clonotype was observed a handful of times. The chain recombines TRBV9 with TRBJ2-7, with D possibly matching TRBD2 (6 bases). The CDR3 is 16 amino acids. Looked up from germline, CDR1 is SGDLS and CDR2 is YYNGEE. The ends were cut back, 4 bases at V and 3 bases at J, with 20 bases in the middle. CDR3 coding DNA: TGTGCCAGCAGCACCCGGAGGGACGGTTCCTACTACGAGCAGTACTTC. Protein: CASSTRRDGSYYEQYF.

This clonotype came up many times. The V call is TRBV7-9, the J call TRBJ2-1, with TRBD2 identical over 8 bases. This CDR3 has 14 amino acids. V trimming: 3 bases; J trimming: 6 bases; junction bases outside the gene matches: 4. CDR1 SEHNR and CDR2 FQNEAQ come from the germline V gene (reference sequence). The CDR3 protein is CASSFRTSLNEQFF. The DNA of the CDR3 is TGTGCCAGCAGCTTCCGGACTAGCCTCAATGAGCAGTTCTTC.

The chain is built from TRBV7-9 and TRBJ2-1; 10 nucleotides align to TRBD2. The CDR3 runs to 16 residues. From germline, CDR1 is SEHNR and CDR2 FQNEAQ (reference sequence). Unmatched junction bases numbered 7, after V lost 1 base and J lost 7 bases. The DNA of the CDR3 is TGTGCCAGCAGCTTAGGTCTAGCGGGAGTTGAAAATGAGCAGTTCTTC. Its protein product is CASSLGLAGVENEQFF. Complete variable domain (other parts from reference TRBV7-9 and TRBJ2-1): DTGVSQNPRHKITKRGQNVTFRCDPISEHNRLYWYRQTLGQGPEFLTYFQNEAQLEKSRLLSDRFSAERPKGSFSTLEIQRTEQGDSAMYLCASSLGLAGVENEQFFGPGTRLTVL.

The chain carries TRBV5-1 and TRBJ1-1; the match to TRBD1 covers 11 bases. In germline, CDR1 is SGHRS, CDR2 YFSETQ. V was clipped by 4 bases and J by 4 bases; unmatched bases: 6. The CDR3 totals 15 residues. The CDR3 nucleotides read TGCGCCAGCAGCAAAGGGGACAGGGGGAGCACTGAAGCTTTCTTT. Translating gives CASSKGDRGSTEAFF.

Here the CDR3 reads CASSEQGGVTDTQYF. CDR3 DNA sequence: TGTGCCAGCAGCGAACAGGGGGGAGTTACAGATACGCAGTATTTT. This chain joins TRBV9 and TRBJ2-3; the match to TRBD1 covers 8 bases. CDR3 length: 15 amino acids. CDR1 is SGDLS, CDR2 YYNGEE, per germline. The ends lost 3 bases at V and 3 bases at J; junction bases unmatched: 6.

The rearrangement joins TRBV11-1 to TRBJ1-1; D is unresolved. Germline CDR1 and CDR2: SGHAT and FQDESV (reference sequence). Trimming left V 1 base short and J 0 bases short, with 9 bases between. CDR3 length equals 15 residues. The CDR3 protein is CASSLEWGMNTEAFF. The CDR3 DNA is TGTGCCAGCAGCTTAGAGTGGGGAATGAACACTGAAGCTTTCTTT.

The chain recombines TRBV2 with TRBJ2-2; no clear D gene. V lost 2 bases to trimming and J lost 4 bases, with 5 bases between them. There are 13 residues in the CDR3. The germline gives CDR1 SNHLY, CDR2 FYNNEI. The CDR3 loop reads CASSELSTGELFF. CDR3 DNA: TGTGCCAGCAGTGAACTTTCCACCGGGGAGCTGTTTTTT.

The rearrangement uses TRBV6-2 or TRBV6-3 and TRBJ2-7; D possibly uses TRBD1 or TRBD2 (5 bases each). Germline CDR1 and CDR2: MNHEY and SVGEGT. Trimming took off 7 bases at V and 9 bases at J, with 13 bases between the two ends. The CDR3 is made up of 11 amino acids. The CDR3 sequence is CASMGESRQYF. For the CDR3, the DNA is TGTGCCAGCATGGGGGAATCGAGGCAGTACTTC.